This T cell receptor (beta chain) is drawn from a study of graft-versus-host responses after intestinal transplantation. The assay was immunoSEQ multiplex PCR, and TCRdb's table has in-frame clones only and misses some. The sample contains some 90,000 clones, 80% to 95% of which appear only once. With respect to this clone: Antigen: not known.

Source: unstimulated CD8+ T cells sorted from spleen or lymph node cells, taken before transplant. This receptor was obtained from a human donor who was the organ donor for an intestinal transplant.

For the CDR3, the DNA is TGTGCCAGCAATGCGGGGCCAGGGATGAACACTGAAGCTTTCTTT. It translates to CASNAGPGMNTEAFF. The chain uses TRBV6-5 and TRBJ1-1; D is perhaps TRBD1 (5 bases). The CDR3 is 15 amino acids. Germline V lookup: CDR1 MNHEY, CDR2 SVGAGI. V was pared by 7 bases and J by 0 bases, with 15 bases between.